The next 12 T cell receptor beta chains were all read from a single sample in a study of OX40 agonist ivuxolimab in advanced cancers. Clones were read by immunoSEQ multiplex PCR, and TCRdb kept only the in-frame ones, dropping some. The table includes tens of thousands of clones, around nine tenths detected once. The sample in question was CD4+ or CD8+ T cells sorted from blood, obtained in a trial of the OX40 agonist ivuxolimab. Source of these receptors: an adult with an advanced solid tumor such as melanoma, head and neck, liver or kidney cancer.

J is TRBJ2-5 and V is TRBV27, with a tentative D call TRBD2 (6 bases). Gene TRBJ2-7 matches the end of the DNA better, so the J call may be wrong. The CDR3 totals 15 residues. Germline V gene lookup returns CDR1 MNHEY and CDR2 SMNVEV (reference sequence). This chain's CDR3 is CASSLVGSSSYEQYF. The CDR3 DNA reads TGTGCCAGCAGTTTAGTCGGGAGTAGCTCCTACGAGCAGTACTTC.

J is TRBJ2-5 and V is TRBV7-2; D possibly corresponds to TRBD2 (6 bases). Trimming took 7 bases from V and 5 from J, leaving 11 bases between them. Germline CDR1 is SGHTA and CDR2 is FQGNSA. The length of the CDR3 is 12 residues. The CDR3 nucleotides read TGTGCCAGCACCTGGGGGGAGGAGACCCAGTACTTC. Amino acids: CASTWGEETQYF. Drawing the rest from reference TRBV7-2 and TRBJ2-5, the complete variable domain is GAGVSQSPSNKVTEKGKDVELRCDPISGHTALYWYRQSLGQGLEFLIYFQGNSAPDKSGLPSDRFSAERTGGSVSTLTIQRTQQEDSAVYLCASTWGEETQYFGPGTRLLVL.

This clone was seen more than once but under ten times. CDR3 sequence: CASSEWEETAFF. CDR3 nucleotide sequence: TGTGCCAGCAGTGAATGGGAAGAAACGGCTTTCTTT. The V call is TRBV25-1, the J call TRBJ1-1; D not certain. Germline loops: CDR1 MGHDK, CDR2 SYGVNS. CDR3 length: 12 amino acids. The V and J ends lost 1 base and 11 bases respectively, with 11 bases between them.

The chain combines TRBV19 with TRBJ2-4; 8 nucleotides agree with TRBD2. The V gene end was trimmed by 7 bases and the J gene end by 4 bases; junction bases not matched to a gene: 9. The CDR3 length is 15 residues. The germline CDR1 and CDR2 sequences are LNHDA and SQIVND (reference sequence). This chain's CDR3 is CASTPPGLAKNIQYF. DNA of the CDR3: TGTGCCAGTACTCCGCCAGGACTAGCAAAAAACATTCAGTACTTC.

The chain joins TRBV6-4 to TRBJ1-2; D may be TRBD1 (5 bases). CDR1 is MRHNA and CDR2 is SNTAGT in the germline V gene. This CDR3 comprises 13 residues. The ends were cut back, 3 bases at V and 6 bases at J, with 11 bases in the middle. CDR3 bases: TGTGCCAGCAGTGAACGCACAGGACATGGCTACACCTTC. Protein: CASSERTGHGYTF.

This clone has a single count. V is TRBV9 and J is TRBJ2-5; no clear D gene. V gave up 0 bases and J gave up 5 bases, with 14 bases separating them. This CDR3 spans 15 amino acids. Germline CDR1 reads SGDLS; CDR2 reads YYNGEE. The CDR3 here is CASSVGASTPETQYF. The DNA of the CDR3 is TGTGCCAGCAGCGTAGGCGCTTCGACTCCCGAGACCCAGTACTTC.

The V and J genes are TRBV7-8 and TRBJ2-7; D ambiguous. V lost 5 bases and J lost 1, with 12 bases in between. This CDR3 is built from 14 residues. Germline-derived CDR1 and CDR2 are SGHVS and FQNEAQ. The chain's CDR3 is CASSPVSPSYEQYF. CDR3 sequence (DNA): TGTGCCAGCAGCCCCGTGTCCCCTTCCTACGAGCAGTACTTC.

Worth noting for this clone: The junction does not match germline at one end; this may be a read error. The chain joins TRBV5-6 to TRBJ2-2; either TRBD1 or TRBD2 may fit D (5 bases each). The CDR3 has 16 residues. The V gene's germline CDR1 is SGHDT and CDR2 YYEEEE. CDR3 in amino acids: CASSLGERRFTGELFF. CDR3 nucleotide sequence: TGTGCCAGCAGTTTGGGGGAGAGGCGTTTTACCGGGGAGCTGTTTTTT.

The chain is built from TRBV6-1 and TRBJ1-5, with 7 bases identical to TRBD1. The germline V gene encodes CDR1 MNHNS and CDR2 SASEGT. With V trimmed by 6 bases and J by 3 bases, 5 bases remained unmatched. The CDR3 loop spans 14 amino acids. The CDR3 here is CASRKDRYNQPQHF. Written as DNA, the CDR3 is TGTGCCAGCAGGAAGGACAGGTACAATCAGCCCCAGCATTTT.

The chain carries TRBV10-2 and TRBJ2-7; tentatively, D is TRBD1 (6 bases). The germline CDR1 and CDR2 sequences are WSHSY and SAAADI. This CDR3 comprises 14 residues. Deletions cut 0 bases from V and 2 bases from J, with 8 bases between. The CDR3: CASSESGGPYEQYF. The CDR3 DNA is TGCGCCAGCAGTGAGTCAGGGGGACCCTACGAGCAGTACTTC.

The genes are TRBV6-5 and TRBJ2-2, with 12 bases fitting TRBD1. This CDR3 has 15 residues. Looked up from germline, CDR1 is MNHEY and CDR2 is SVGAGI. V was pared by 6 bases and J by 9 bases, with 8 bases of the junction left unmatched. Written as DNA, the CDR3 is TGTGCCAGCAGCTCAGTGGGGACAGGGGGCTGGGAGCTGTTTTTT. The encoded protein is CASSSVGTGGWELFF.

The genes are TRBV30 and TRBJ1-4; D is unresolved. The V gene lost 0 bases and the J gene lost 8 bases, with 13 bases spanning the gap. CDR1 GTSNPN and CDR2 SVGIG come from the germline V gene (reference sequence). The length of the CDR3 is 14 residues. This CDR3 reads CAWSVKTSREKLFF. Written as DNA, the CDR3 is TGTGCCTGGAGTGTGAAAACTTCTAGGGAAAAACTGTTTTTT.